The 28 T cell receptor beta chains in this list originate from one sample, sequenced in a study of blood T cell repertoires in COVID-19. Profiling relied on immunoSEQ multiplex PCR, and the TCRdb table lists in-frame clones only, not all of them. The sample carries around 250,000 clones, around 82% recorded once. Source material: peripheral blood. These receptors originate from a human donor in a cohort sampled during active COVID-19.

The CDR3 spells CASSSNLVGGYTF. The DNA for the CDR3 is TGTGCCAGCAGCTCAAATCTGGTCGGGGGCTACACCTTC. The chain employs TRBV27 and TRBJ1-2, with unresolved D. V was shortened by 6 bases and J by 8 bases, with 16 bases between the two germline ends. Germline CDR1 MNHEY, CDR2 SMNVEV (reference sequence). This CDR3 spans 13 amino acids.

The V call is TRBV19, the J call TRBJ2-7, with D tentatively TRBD1 (5 bases). Germline loops: CDR1 LNHDA, CDR2 SQIVND (reference sequence). V was trimmed by 7 bases and J by 1 base, leaving 8 bases between them. This CDR3 region has 12 residues. As DNA, the CDR3 is TGTGCCAGTATTAAGGGGTCCTACGAGCAGTACTTC. It codes for CASIKGSYEQYF.

This chain links TRBV5-4 with TRBJ1-2; 7 bases line up with TRBD1. CDR1 is SGHNT and CDR2 is YYREEE in the germline V gene (reference sequence). The ends lost 0 bases at V and 6 bases at J; junction bases unmatched: 5. This CDR3 region has 14 residues. CDR3 sequence: CASSLDRGLDGYTF. The CDR3 nucleotides read TGTGCCAGCAGCTTGGACAGGGGACTGGATGGCTACACCTTC.

V gene TRBV11-2 combines with J gene TRBJ2-6; the match to TRBD1 covers 7 bases. The CDR3 runs 15 residues. CDR1 is SGHAT, CDR2 FQNNGV, per germline. V dropped 3 bases and J dropped 2; count of bases not matched to a gene: 1. In DNA form, the CDR3 reads TGTGCCAGCAGCTTTACAGGGGCTGGGGCCAACGTCCTGACTTTC. This translates into CASSFTGAGANVLTF.

The chain recombines TRBV6-5 with TRBJ1-2, with D possibly TRBD1 on 6 matching bases. This CDR3 is 14 amino acids long. Trimming shortened V by 5 bases and J by 6 bases, and 16 bases separated the two germline ends. Germline-derived CDR1 and CDR2 are MNHEY and SVGAGI. The CDR3 is CASSRSQGLHGYTF. The CDR3 nucleotides read TGTGCCAGCAGTCGCTCACAGGGTTTACATGGCTACACCTTC.

The J gene is TRBJ1-1, the V gene TRBV6-6; 10 nucleotides align to TRBD1. The CDR3 sequence is 16 residues long. CDR1 and CDR2 (germline): MNHNY, SVGAGI (reference sequence). Trimming took 5 bases from V and 4 from J; bases not matched to a gene: 10. CDR3 sequence (DNA): TGTGCCAGCAGTCCCCGACAGGGGGCATCGGTCACTGAAGCTTTCTTT. This sequence encodes CASSPRQGASVTEAFF.

The genes are TRBV12-3 or TRBV12-4 and TRBJ1-2; 8 bases align to TRBD1. Trimming took 2 bases from V and 8 from J; bases not matched to a gene: 4. The CDR3 is 13 amino acids. The DNA of the CDR3 is TGTGCCAGCAGTTTAACGGGACAGGCCGGCTACACCTTC. The encoded protein is CASSLTGQAGYTF.

This clone was found once. The gene calls are TRBV7-2 and TRBJ2-3, with 12 positions matching TRBD2. The germline CDR1 and CDR2 sequences are SGHTA and FQGNSA. This CDR3 contains 15 residues. V shed 4 bases and J 5 bases; nucleotides not matched to a gene: 4. CDR3 sequence: CASSWTSGALDTQYF. The CDR3 coding sequence is TGTGCCAGCAGCTGGACTAGCGGGGCGTTAGATACGCAGTATTTT.

The genes are TRBV9 and TRBJ1-3; TRBD1 matches at 9 bases. J was trimmed by 4 bases and V by 2 bases; bases with no gene match: 13. The CDR3 spans 18 residues. Germline CDR1 and CDR2: SGDLS and YYNGEE. The CDR3 loop is CASSVGGGGTGSGNTIYF. For the CDR3, the DNA is TGTGCCAGCAGCGTCGGCGGTGGGGGGACAGGGTCGGGAAACACCATATATTTT.

V and J are TRBV7-2 and TRBJ1-2; 11 bases are a match to TRBD1. CDR1 is SGHTA and CDR2 is FQGNSA in the germline V gene. V dropped 3 bases and J dropped 8; count of bases not matched to a gene: 11. The CDR3 contains 16 residues. This chain's CDR3 is CASSLASGQGARGYTF. DNA of the CDR3: TGTGCCAGCAGCTTGGCCTCCGGACAGGGGGCGCGGGGCTACACCTTC.

This clone turned up a few times. The chain combines TRBV19 with TRBJ2-7, with D perhaps matching TRBD1 (5 bases). V was pared by 6 bases and J by 5 bases, with 17 bases between. The CDR3 contains 14 residues. Germline-derived CDR1 and CDR2 are LNHDA and SQIVND (reference sequence). CDR3 sequence reads: CASRPTGSFHEQYF. In DNA form, the CDR3 reads TGTGCCAGTAGGCCCACAGGTTCATTCCACGAGCAGTACTTC.

The chain has TRBV5-4 and TRBJ1-6, with TRBD1 matching 9 bases. The CDR3 totals 17 residues. Germline V gives CDR1 SGHNT, CDR2 YYREEE (reference sequence). V lost 0 bases and J lost 7; bases outside the gene matches: 8. CDR3 DNA sequence: TGTGCCAGCAGCTTGGAGGACAGGGGATTCCGAAATTCACCCCTCCACTTT. This encodes CASSLEDRGFRNSPLHF.

V and J are TRBV6-1 and TRBJ2-3; maybe TRBD2 (5 bases). V lost 1 base, J lost 9 bases, and 11 bases lay in between. Germline V gene lookup returns CDR1 MNHNS and CDR2 SASEGT. The length of the CDR3 is 13 residues. CDR3 amino acids: CASSEVSRGTQYF. The CDR3, as DNA: TGTGCCAGCAGTGAAGTCAGTCGAGGGACGCAGTATTTT.

This clone was seen more than once but under ten times. The chain links TRBV28 to TRBJ1-5; no clear D. The V gene's germline CDR1 is MDHEN and CDR2 SYDVKM. V gave up 3 bases and J gave up 5 bases, with 14 bases separating them. This CDR3 is 15 amino acids long. Here the CDR3 DNA reads TGTGCCAGCAGTTTGGGTTCAGGAGGTGATCAGCCCCAGCATTTT. Translation: CASSLGSGGDQPQHF.

CDR3 region: CASSESRQGNEQYF. The CDR3 region has the DNA TGCGCCAGCAGTGAGTCAAGACAGGGCAACGAGCAGTACTTC. The rearrangement joins TRBV10-1 to TRBJ2-7; 7 bases match TRBD1. The V segment lost 0 bases and the J segment 5 bases; nucleotides outside the gene matches: 4. The length of the CDR3 is 14 residues. The V gene's germline CDR1 is WNHNN and CDR2 SYGVQD (reference sequence).

The rearrangement uses TRBV7-8 and TRBJ2-7, with TRBD2 matching 13 bases. With 5 bases clipped from V and 2 bases from J, the junction kept 9 bases outside the gene matches. This CDR3 has 17 residues. Looked up from germline, CDR1 is SGHVS and CDR2 is FQNEAQ. CDR3 coding DNA: TGTGCCAGCAGCAGGACTAGCGGGAGACTCATTACCTACGAGCAGTACTTC. Amino acid sequence: CASSRTSGRLITYEQYF.

The V call is TRBV21-1, the J call TRBJ2-3; the listed D gene, TRBD2, was not tested against the DNA. TRBV21-1 is deemed a pseudogene. This CDR3 is 19 amino acids long. The CDR3 DNA reads TGTGCCAGCAGCAAAGTACTAGCGGGGGGCCCCCCTCCCACAGATACGCAGTATTTT. Residues: CASSKVLAGGPPPTDTQYF.

V gene TRBV4-1 combines with J gene TRBJ2-1; 7 nucleotides line up with TRBD2. The CDR3 has 17 amino acids. The trim removed 0 bases at V and 6 bases at J, leaving 11 bases unmatched. The V gene's germline CDR1 is MGHRA and CDR2 YSYEKL. This CDR3 is CASSQDNRPGGPNEQFF. The CDR3 coding sequence is TGCGCCAGCAGCCAAGATAATCGTCCGGGAGGCCCCAATGAGCAGTTCTTC.

This clone was detected a few times. This chain uses TRBV3-1 (or the pseudogene TRBV3-2) with TRBJ2-1; 8 bases match TRBD1. The CDR3 runs 15 residues. The germline V gene has CDR1 LGHDT and CDR2 YNNKEL (reference sequence). After removal of 5 bases from V and 3 bases from J, the junction contained 6 bases not matched to a gene. The DNA of the CDR3 is TGTGCCAGCAGCTTCGGACAGGGTGGCTACAATGAGCAGTTCTTC. It encodes CASSFGQGGYNEQFF.

This chain joins TRBV28 and TRBJ2-7, with 9 bases identical to TRBD2. The V segment lost 5 bases and the J segment 4 bases; nucleotides outside the gene matches: 3. Germline assignment: CDR1 MDHEN and CDR2 SYDVKM. The CDR3 has 13 amino acids. The CDR3 DNA reads as TGTGCCAGCAGTCGCGGGGGGGCGTACGAGCAGTACTTC. As protein: CASSRGGAYEQYF.

This chain's CDR3 is CASSTAGYGYTF. CDR3 DNA: TGTGCCAGCAGCACAGCTGGATATGGCTACACCTTC. The genes are TRBV28 and TRBJ1-2; D remains unclear. From germline, CDR1 is MDHEN and CDR2 SYDVKM. The ends were cut back, 6 bases at V and 5 bases at J, with 10 bases in the middle. This CDR3 has 12 amino acids.

The table lists this clone with a count of one. The chain carries TRBV6-9 and TRBJ1-1; no clear D. The germline V and J ends were trimmed by 9 bases and 11 bases, with 25 bases remaining between them. The length of the CDR3 is 14 residues. Germline V gives CDR1 MNHGY, CDR2 SVAAGI. CDR3 DNA sequence: TGTGCCAGAATAATGGACCAAGTGGAGGAAGGGGCTTTCTTT. Amino acids: CARIMDQVEEGAFF.

This chain joins TRBV27 and TRBJ1-2; 7 nucleotides line up with TRBD1. V was pared by 6 bases and J by 6 bases, with 4 bases of the junction left unmatched. CDR1 MNHEY and CDR2 SMNVEV come from the germline V gene (reference sequence). The CDR3 covers 12 residues. The CDR3 DNA is TGTGCCAGCAGGGGGACAGCACATGGCTACACCTTC. Amino acids: CASRGTAHGYTF.

This clone was detected a few times. For the CDR3, the DNA is TGCGCCAGCAGCCAAGATGAGGGACTAGGGTCCTACAATGAGCAGTTCTTC. Residues: CASSQDEGLGSYNEQFF. This chain connects TRBV4-1 to TRBJ2-1, with 8 bases lining up with TRBD2. The CDR3 runs 17 residues. Looked up from germline, CDR1 is MGHRA and CDR2 is YSYEKL. V shed 0 bases, J shed 1 base, and the junction held 5 bases outside the gene matches.

The V gene is TRBV3-1 (or the pseudogene TRBV3-2), the J gene TRBJ2-7, with 7 bases lining up with TRBD2. Germline V gene lookup returns CDR1 LGHDT and CDR2 YNNKEL (reference sequence). After removal of 7 bases from V and 0 bases from J, the junction contained 3 bases not matched to a gene. This CDR3 comprises 13 residues. The CDR3 region is CASKSGASYEQYF. DNA for the CDR3: TGTGCCAGCAAGAGCGGGGCCTCCTACGAGCAGTACTTC.

Ten or more counts support this clone. V is TRBV6-6 and J is TRBJ2-7; 8 bases line up with TRBD1. The length of the CDR3 is 14 residues. Germline V gene lookup returns CDR1 MNHNY and CDR2 SVGAGI (reference sequence). V lost 8 bases, J lost 0 bases, and 6 bases stayed unmatched. The chain's CDR3 is CASVDRASSYEQYF. The CDR3 DNA follows: TGTGCCAGCGTGGACAGGGCCAGCTCCTACGAGCAGTACTTC.

The chain couples TRBV4-2 to TRBJ1-4, with D possibly being TRBD1 (6 bases). The length of the CDR3 is 16 residues. The germline V gene encodes CDR1 LGHNA and CDR2 YNFKEQ. Between the trimmed V and J ends, which lost 0 bases and 8 bases, there was a span of 16 bases. This CDR3 is CASSQETTGPQEKLFF. CDR3 nucleotide sequence: TGTGCCAGCAGCCAAGAGACGACAGGACCGCAAGAAAAACTGTTTTTT.

The chain carries TRBV6-5 and TRBJ2-7; 8 positions agree with TRBD2. V lost 5 bases to trimming and J lost 6 bases; unmatched junction nucleotides: 12. Germline V gene sequence: CDR1 MNHEY, CDR2 SVGAGI. The CDR3 spans 15 residues. CDR3 region: CASSPWRTSTGEQYF. In nucleotides, the CDR3 is TGTGCCAGCAGTCCGTGGCGGACTAGCACCGGCGAGCAGTACTTC.